The source of this T cell receptor beta chain is a study of long-term antiretroviral therapy in people with HIV. Overall study: The immediate-ART recommendation dates to 2015, and the earliest samples predate it by about a decade. Study conclusions and caveats: Among HIV repertoires, CDR3 length ranges were narrower than those of controls. Blood sampling spanned 2004 to 2017, possibly under older ART regimens.

Germline CDR1 reads MRHNA; CDR2 reads SNTAGT. CDR3 length: 15 amino acids. V was clipped by 6 bases and J by 4 bases, with 16 bases between them. The authors ran the immunoSEQ assay, v3.0, at survey level. TCRdb keeps only in-frame clones here, not all; method: immunoSEQ multiplex PCR. Of roughly 25,000 clones listed, more than 65% are singletons. As to this clone: Its antigen remains unknown.

The V call is TRBV6-4, the J call TRBJ2-1; possibly TRBD1 for D (6 bases). This clonotype was obtained from a woman aged 25 to 39 with HIV. Sequencing was performed on unsorted PBMCs, taken 1.1 years before starting antiretroviral therapy. CDR3 in amino acids: CASSQGQGGYNEQFF. The CDR3 DNA reads TGTGCCAGCAGCCAGGGGCAGGGTGGATACAATGAGCAGTTCTTC.